The rows below give T cell receptor beta chains drawn from one sample of a study of identical twins. TCRdb reprocessed the 5' RACE reads via MiXCR and lists one record per CDR3 protein. The sample lists about 690,000 distinct CDR3 sequences; less than 7% were seen once. Specimen: naive T cells sorted from blood. These receptors came from a man between 18 and 35 years old in good health. Each CDR3 is given with its conserved first and last residue. Each record gives: J gene, V gene, D gene, clone size, CDR3 protein, CDR3 DNA. The D gene is left open where the match is weak. Rows give clone size only sometimes, using once, few, many, or a class for an expanded clone.

TRBJ2-3 | TRBV25-1 | - | many | CASSERGRGTDTQYF | TGTGCCAGCAGTGAAAGGGGACGGGGCACAGATACGCAGTATTTT
TRBJ2-1 | TRBV29-1 | TRBD2 | many | CSVVGTSVYNEQFF | TGCAGCGTTGTAGGGACTAGCGTGTACAATGAGCAGTTCTTC
TRBJ2-7 | TRBV27 | TRBD2 | few | CASRPLLAGGLYEQYF | TGTGCCAGCAGACCCCTACTAGCGGGAGGTCTCTACGAGCAGTACTTC
TRBJ2-1 | TRBV29-1 | TRBD2 | many | CSVGLAGLVNEQFF | TGCAGCGTTGGACTAGCGGGTTTAGTGAATGAGCAGTTCTTC
TRBJ1-2 | TRBV5-5 | TRBD1 | few | CASSLETGSYGYTF | TGTGCCAGCAGCTTGGAGACAGGGAGCTATGGCTACACCTTC
TRBJ2-2 | TRBV6-5 | - | - | CASSYSPQNTGELFF | TGTGCCAGCAGTTACTCTCCCCAGAACACCGGGGAGCTGTTTTTT
TRBJ2-1 | TRBV29-1 | TRBD1 | many | CSGQTGGLYNEQFF | TGCAGCGGACAAACAGGGGGCCTTTACAATGAGCAGTTCTTC
TRBJ2-3 | TRBV28 | - | many | CASRDRQISTDTQYF | TGTGCCAGCAGGGATAGACAGATCAGCACAGATACGCAGTATTTT
TRBJ1-2 | TRBV20-1 | - | - | CSARDLRAAYGYTF | TGCAGTGCTAGAGACTTACGGGCAGCCTATGGCTACACCTTC
TRBJ2-1 | TRBV7-8 | - | - | CASSRAEQFF | TGTGCCAGCAGCAGGGCGGAGCAGTTCTTC
TRBJ2-5 | TRBV6-2/TRBV6-3 | TRBD1 | - | CASSPLPGQGLETQYF | TGTGCCAGCAGTCCACTCCCGGGACAGGGTCTGGAGACCCAGTACTTC
TRBJ2-6 | TRBV11-1 | - | - | CASSPPGQLYSGANVLTF | TGTGCCAGCAGCCCCCCTGGACAGCTGTACTCTGGGGCCAACGTCCTGACTTTC
TRBJ1-1 | TRBV27 | TRBD1 | many | CASSLGTVNTEAFF | TGTGCCAGCAGTTTAGGGACAGTGAACACTGAAGCTTTCTTT
TRBJ2-7 | TRBV5-1 | - | many | CASRGGGEQYF | TGCGCCAGCAGAGGCGGAGGCGAGCAGTACTTC
TRBJ2-5 | TRBV29-1 | - | many | CSVELWQETQYF | TGCAGCGTTGAACTCTGGCAAGAGACCCAGTACTTC
TRBJ2-3 | TRBV7-9 | - | many | CASSLRDLYF | TGTGCCAGCAGCTTACGGGACCTGTATTTT
TRBJ2-3 | TRBV5-1 | TRBD2 | few | CASSFGSGSSTDTQYF | TGCGCCAGCAGCTTCGGGAGCGGGAGCAGCACAGATACGCAGTATTTT
TRBJ2-5 | TRBV24-1 | - | many | CATSDLDNQETQYF | TGTGCCACCAGTGATTTAGACAACCAAGAGACCCAGTACTTC
TRBJ2-7 | TRBV20-1 | - | many | CSARDQGYEQYF | TGCAGTGCTAGAGATCAAGGCTACGAGCAGTACTTC
TRBJ1-4 | TRBV15 | - | - | CATSRDYRRTNEKLFF | TGTGCCACCAGCAGAGATTATCGGAGGACTAATGAAAAACTGTTTTTT
TRBJ2-7 | TRBV5-1 | TRBD1 | few | CATAPGQNSYEQYF | TGCGCCACCGCTCCGGGACAGAACTCCTACGAGCAGTACTTC
TRBJ2-1 | TRBV7-2 | - | many | CASSLELVEDEQFF | TGTGCCAGCAGCTTAGAACTGGTTGAGGATGAGCAGTTCTTC
TRBJ1-4 | TRBV29-1 | - | many | CSVAGDWDEKLFF | TGCAGCGTTGCCGGGGATTGGGATGAAAAACTGTTTTTT
TRBJ2-3 | TRBV4-1 | - | many | CASSQDRVPPDTQYF | TGCGCCAGCAGCCAAGATCGCGTACCGCCGGATACGCAGTATTTT
TRBJ2-1 | TRBV27 | TRBD1 | - | CASSLSGTGMNEQFF | TGTGCCAGCAGTTTATCCGGGACAGGGATGAATGAGCAGTTCTTC
TRBJ2-2 | TRBV5-6 | - | many | CASSPLGGTGELFF | TGTGCCAGCAGCCCATTGGGTGGCACCGGGGAGCTGTTTTTT
TRBJ2-7 | TRBV7-2 | - | - | CASRISQTVHEQYF | TGTGCCAGCAGAATCAGCCAGACAGTCCACGAGCAGTACTTC
TRBJ2-1 | TRBV29-1 | - | many | CSVEEGNF | TGCAGCGTTGAAGAGGGAAACTTC
TRBJ2-2 | TRBV18 | - | many | CASSPPNQGNTGELFF | TGTGCCAGCTCACCCCCAAATCAGGGGAACACCGGGGAGCTGTTTTTT
TRBJ2-3 | TRBV9 | TRBD1 | - | CASSVSGGGTDTQYF | TGTGCCAGCAGCGTATCAGGGGGCGGAACAGATACGCAGTATTTT
TRBJ1-6 | TRBV6-2/TRBV6-3 | - | many | CASSYSIGASGSPLHF | TGTGCCAGCAGTTACTCGATTGGGGCCTCCGGGTCACCCCTCCACTTT
TRBJ1-5 | TRBV12-3/TRBV12-4 | - | many | CASSLGKFGQPQHF | TGTGCCAGCAGTTTGGGGAAGTTCGGTCAGCCCCAGCATTTT
TRBJ2-3 | TRBV2 | - | - | CASAGSGDTQYF | TGTGCCAGCGCAGGGTCGGGGGATACGCAGTATTTT
TRBJ1-1 | TRBV5-1 | TRBD1 | - | CASAVGTGPVMNTEAFF | TGCGCCAGCGCCGTTGGGACAGGGCCTGTCATGAACACTGAAGCTTTCTTT
TRBJ1-1 | TRBV28 | TRBD1 | many | CASSNYRPPGQRRTEAFF | TGTGCCAGCAGTAACTATCGCCCTCCGGGACAGCGGAGGACTGAAGCTTTCTTT
TRBJ2-1 | TRBV3-1 | - | few | CASSLFSGTPGFNEQFF | TGTGCCAGCAGCCTTTTTTCCGGGACACCAGGGTTCAATGAGCAGTTCTTC
TRBJ2-7 | TRBV28 | TRBD2 | many | CATIVTGGYEQYF | TGTGCCACCATAGTTACGGGAGGTTACGAGCAGTACTTC
TRBJ2-7 | TRBV5-1 | - | many | CASSLEAGNYYEQYF | TGCGCCAGCAGCTTGGAGGCAGGTAACTACTACGAGCAGTACTTC
TRBJ2-1 | TRBV28 | - | - | CASSSDRSYNGQFF | TGTGCCAGCAGTTCCGACAGGTCCTACAATGGGCAGTTCTTC
TRBJ2-3 | TRBV20-1 | - | many | CSARDQMSTQYF | TGCAGTGCTAGAGATCAAATGAGTACGCAGTATTTT
TRBJ2-1 | TRBV19 | TRBD2 | few | CASSRGLAGGLEQFF | TGTGCCAGTAGTAGGGGACTAGCGGGAGGATTGGAGCAGTTCTTC
TRBJ2-7 | TRBV12-3/TRBV12-4 | - | many | CASSLTGTHEQYF | TGTGCCAGCAGTCTCACAGGGACCCACGAGCAGTACTTC